Sequencing of this T cell receptor (beta chain) was carried out in a study of T cells after yellow fever vaccination. As TCR cDNA was made by 5'RACE template switching, a universal primer site and UMIs were added. TCRdb re-called the 5' RACE reads with MiXCR, one entry per CDR3 protein. Of some 560,000 distinct CDR3 sequences detected, around 21% appear once; the ten largest clones hold roughly an eighth. The CDR3 extends over 12 amino acids. Germline V lookup: CDR1 SQVTM, CDR2 ANQGSEA. V lost 3 bases to trimming and J lost 4 bases, with 8 bases between them. Study-level findings and limits: Most primary-vaccination clones recurred post-booster (under 98% CD4, 88% CD8). Peak timing came faster in the weaker secondary response, day 5 versus 15.

This clonotype was found a few times. Its antigen is undetermined. The sequence came from a man aged 30-40 years who received the YFV17D yellow fever vaccine. Here the sequenced sample was PBMCs, taken 15 days after the yellow fever booster vaccination. This chain connects TRBV29-1 to TRBJ2-3, with unresolved D. The CDR3 region is CSVDPVADTQYF. The CDR3 DNA sequence: TGCAGCGTTGACCCGGTCGCAGATACGCAGTATTTT.